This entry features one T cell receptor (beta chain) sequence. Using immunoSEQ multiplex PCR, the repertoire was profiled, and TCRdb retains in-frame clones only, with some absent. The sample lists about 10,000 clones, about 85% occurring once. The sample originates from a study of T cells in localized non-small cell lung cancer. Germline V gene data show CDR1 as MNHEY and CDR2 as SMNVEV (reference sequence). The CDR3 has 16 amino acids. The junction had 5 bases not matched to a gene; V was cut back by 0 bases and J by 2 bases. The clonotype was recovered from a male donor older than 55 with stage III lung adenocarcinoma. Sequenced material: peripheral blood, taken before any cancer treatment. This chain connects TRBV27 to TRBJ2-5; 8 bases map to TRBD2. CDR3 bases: TGTGCCAGCAGTTTATCCGGCCAGCGGGGGCAAGAGACCCAGTACTTC. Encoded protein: CASSLSGQRGQETQYF.